Below, 8 T cell receptor beta chains from the same sample are listed, as sequenced in a study of T cell responses to AZD1222 COVID-19 vaccine. Assay used: immunoSEQ multiplex PCR; TCRdb lists only in-frame clones, some missing. The profile shows about 70,000 clones, 65% to 85% of them singletons. The sequencing used peripheral blood, collected on day 0 of AZD1222 vaccination. The receptors derive from an adult in good health.

With respect to this clone: The sample carries other DNA sequences with the same CDR3. Here the CDR3 reads CAWGTGGSNQPQHF. The CDR3 DNA follows: TGTGCCTGGGGAACAGGGGGTAGCAATCAGCCCCAGCATTTT. The gene calls are TRBV30 and TRBJ1-5; 8 positions match TRBD1. The germline gives CDR1 GTSNPN, CDR2 SVGIG (reference sequence). The V gene end was trimmed by 5 bases and the J gene end by 0 bases; junction bases not matched to a gene: 3. The CDR3 runs 14 residues.

V usage is TRBV6-5 and J usage is TRBJ2-6; 8 nucleotides agree with TRBD1. This CDR3 contains 15 residues. CDR1 and CDR2 (germline): MNHEY, SVGAGI. V was pared by 8 bases and J by 0 bases, with 3 bases of the junction left unmatched. This CDR3 reads CASDRGGSGANVLTF. The CDR3 DNA sequence: TGTGCCAGCGACAGGGGTGGCTCTGGGGCCAACGTCCTGACTTTC.

The chain has TRBV3-1 (or the pseudogene TRBV3-2) and TRBJ2-5, with D perhaps assigned TRBD1 or TRBD2 (5 bases each). Germline V gene lookup returns CDR1 LGHDT and CDR2 YNNKEL (reference sequence). The CDR3 has 14 amino acids. With 5 bases removed from V and 5 bases from J, the gap between germline ends came to 15 bases. The CDR3 spells CASSRQWGSETQYF. Written as DNA, the CDR3 is TGTGCCAGCAGCAGACAGTGGGGGAGTGAGACCCAGTACTTC.

V and J are TRBV29-1 and TRBJ2-1; D is possibly TRBD2 (6 bases). Germline-derived CDR1 and CDR2 are SQVTM and ANQGSEA. V was trimmed by 6 bases and J by 8 bases, leaving 11 bases between them. The CDR3 is 11 amino acids. CDR3 protein: CSVGGIDEQFF. The DNA for the CDR3 is TGCAGCGTGGGGGGAATTGATGAGCAGTTCTTC.

This chain uses TRBV28 with TRBJ1-1, with 8 bases fitting TRBD1. Germline lookup yields CDR1 MDHEN and CDR2 SYDVKM. The CDR3 sequence is 13 residues long. The V segment lost 6 bases and the J segment 4 bases; nucleotides outside the gene matches: 4. The CDR3 nucleotides are TGTGCCAGCAGGACAGGGGTCGTCACTGAAGCTTTCTTT. Amino acids: CASRTGVVTEAFF. Looking up the rest from reference TRBV28 and TRBJ1-1 gives the full variable domain: DVKVTQSSRYLVKRTGEKVFLECVQDMDHENMFWYRQDPGLGLRLIYFSYDVKMKEKGDIPEGYSVSREKKERFSLILESASTNQTSMYLCASRTGVVTEAFFGQGTRLTVV.

This clone was seen a single time. V is TRBV19 and J is TRBJ1-2; D gene unclear. Germline V gene data show CDR1 as LNHDA and CDR2 as SQIVND (reference sequence). The CDR3 extends over 14 amino acids. Trimming left V 5 bases short and J 5 bases short, with 15 bases between. The CDR3 spells CASSSSSGAYGYTF. The DNA of the CDR3 is TGTGCCAGTAGTTCCTCATCCGGCGCTTATGGCTACACCTTC.

The chain is built from TRBV6-2 or TRBV6-3 and TRBJ2-7; D not certain. Trimming shortened V by 6 bases and J by 2 bases, and 20 bases separated the two germline ends. The CDR3 has 16 amino acids. Germline assignment: CDR1 MNHEY and CDR2 SVGEGT. CDR3 protein: CASSPYPGGQTYEQYF. CDR3 sequence (DNA): TGTGCCAGCAGCCCCTACCCTGGCGGTCAAACCTACGAGCAGTACTTC.

The chain uses TRBV27 and TRBJ2-2; D not resolved. CDR3 length equals 13 residues. The V and J ends lost 4 bases and 1 base respectively, with 4 bases between them. Per germline, CDR1 MNHEY and CDR2 SMNVEV (reference sequence). DNA for the CDR3: TGTGCCAGCAGTTCAGGGAACACCGGGGAGCTGTTTTTT. Encoded protein: CASSSGNTGELFF.